This entry lists 21 T cell receptor beta chains sequenced from one sample in a study of shared T cell receptors in the human thymus. Assay used: immunoSEQ multiplex PCR; TCRdb lists only in-frame clones, some missing. The table shows hundreds of thousands of clones, with approximately 95% occurring only once. Sequenced material: thymocytes. These receptors came from a human donor.

The chain uses TRBV18 and TRBJ2-1; 14 bases are shared with TRBD2. The CDR3 contains 17 residues. J gave up 3 bases and V 6 bases, and 7 bases lay outside the gene matches. Germline assignment: CDR1 KGHSH and CDR2 LQKENI. The CDR3 DNA follows: TGTGCCAGCTCCAGAAGACTAGCGGGAGGGGGCTACAATGAGCAGTTCTTC. Translating it yields CASSRRLAGGGYNEQFF. Full variable domain (remainder filled in from reference TRBV18 and TRBJ2-1): NAGVMQNPRHLVRRRGQEARLRCSPMKGHSHVYWYRQLPEEGLKFMVYLQKENIIDESGMPKERFSAEFPKEGPSILRIQQVVRGDSAAYFCASSRRLAGGGYNEQFFGPGTRLTVL.

The chain has TRBV27 and TRBJ1-6; 8 positions match TRBD1. Looked up from germline, CDR1 is MNHEY and CDR2 is SMNVEV (reference sequence). This CDR3 has 14 amino acids. Trimming at V came to 5 bases and at J to 10 bases, leaving 7 bases not matched to a gene. CDR3 protein: CASSDRDRRSPLHF. In DNA form, the CDR3 reads TGTGCCAGCAGTGACCGGGACAGGAGGTCACCCCTCCACTTT.

The V and J genes are TRBV7-9 and TRBJ2-7; either TRBD1 or TRBD2 may supply D (5 bases each). There are 14 residues in the CDR3. CDR1 SEHNR and CDR2 FQNEAQ come from the germline V gene (reference sequence). Trimming left V 1 base short and J 2 bases short, with 9 bases between. This CDR3 reads CASSLGEGTYEQYF. The DNA of the CDR3 is TGTGCCAGCAGCTTAGGCGAGGGGACCTACGAGCAGTACTTC.

The V call is TRBV27, the J call TRBJ2-1; 10 bases fit TRBD2. With V trimmed by 5 bases and J by 6 bases, 7 bases remained unmatched. This CDR3 comprises 15 residues. The germline CDR1 and CDR2 sequences are MNHEY and SMNVEV (reference sequence). CDR3 region: CASSLGTSAANEQFF. CDR3 bases: TGTGCCAGCAGTCTCGGGACTAGCGCTGCCAATGAGCAGTTCTTC.

The V and J genes are TRBV27 and TRBJ2-5; no clear D gene. CDR3 size: 13 residues. Germline V lookup: CDR1 MNHEY, CDR2 SMNVEV (reference sequence). V was clipped by 1 base and J by 1 base, with 4 bases between them. The CDR3 DNA reads as TGTGCCAGCAGTTTATTTAGCCAAGAGACCCAGTACTTC. Encoded protein: CASSLFSQETQYF.

This rearrangement joins TRBV5-1 to TRBJ1-1, with 8 bases fitting TRBD1. Trimming at V came to 4 bases and at J to 3 bases, leaving 8 bases not matched to a gene. The CDR3 length is 15 residues. CDR1 and CDR2 from the germline V gene are SGHRS and YFSETQ. In nucleotides, the CDR3 is TGCGCCAGCAGCCCGGGACAGGCGGGGCACACTGAAGCTTTCTTT. Protein product: CASSPGQAGHTEAFF.

This clone was seen more than once but under ten times. This rearrangement joins TRBV7-9 to TRBJ2-7; D ambiguous. The CDR3 length is 12 residues. Trimming cost V 0 bases and J 6 bases, with 6 bases left between them. The V gene's germline CDR1 is SEHNR and CDR2 FQNEAQ (reference sequence). The CDR3 DNA sequence: TGTGCCAGCAGCTTAGCGGGGTGCGAGCAGTACTTC. Translating gives CASSLAGCEQYF. Complete variable domain (other parts from reference TRBV7-9 and TRBJ2-7): DTGVSQNPRHKITKRGQNVTFRCDPISEHNRLYWYRQTLGQGPEFLTYFQNEAQLEKSRLLSDRFSAERPKGSFSTLEIQRTEQGDSAMYLCASSLAGCEQYFGPGTRLTVT.

The chain employs TRBV10-1 and TRBJ2-1; 7 bases map to TRBD2. The CDR3 consists of 15 residues. Germline trimming cut 5 bases from V and 7 bases from J; bases unmatched to any gene: 11. Germline V gene data show CDR1 as WNHNN and CDR2 as SYGVQD (reference sequence). The CDR3 loop is CASSHNETSRNEQFF. CDR3 in DNA: TGCGCCAGCAGTCATAACGAGACTAGCAGGAATGAGCAGTTCTTC.

V and J are TRBV27 and TRBJ2-3, with D perhaps being TRBD1 or TRBD2 (5 bases each). The V and J ends lost 2 bases and 8 bases respectively, with 14 bases between them. The CDR3 sequence is 14 residues long. The germline CDR1 and CDR2 sequences are MNHEY and SMNVEV (reference sequence). The CDR3 loop reads CASSLGPVGGTQYF. As DNA, the CDR3 is TGTGCCAGCAGTTTAGGCCCGGTTGGGGGTACGCAGTATTTT.

The chain recombines TRBV10-2 with TRBJ2-7, with a weak D call TRBD2 (6 bases). Germline CDR1 WSHSY, CDR2 SAAADI. This CDR3 has 12 amino acids. With 8 bases removed from V and 0 bases from J, the gap between germline ends came to 8 bases. The CDR3 DNA reads as TGCGCCAGCGGCGGGGACTCCTACGAGCAGTACTTC. Its translation is CASGGDSYEQYF.

The V call is TRBV7-9, the J call TRBJ2-1; 9 bases align to TRBD1. Trimming took 5 bases from V and 5 from J; bases not matched to a gene: 4. There are 14 residues in the CDR3. From germline, CDR1 is SEHNR and CDR2 FQNEAQ (reference sequence). CDR3 coding DNA: TGTGCCAGCAGCAGACAGGGGGGTAACAATGAGCAGTTCTTC. Its translation is CASSRQGGNNEQFF. The full variable domain, in which reference TRBV7-9 and TRBJ2-1 provide the parts outside the CDR3, is DTGVSQNPRHKITKRGQNVTFRCDPISEHNRLYWYRQTLGQGPEFLTYFQNEAQLEKSRLLSDRFSAERPKGSFSTLEIQRTEQGDSAMYLCASSRQGGNNEQFFGPGTRLTVL.

The V call is TRBV15, the J call TRBJ2-7; 7 positions match TRBD2. The CDR3 loop spans 15 amino acids. Germline CDR1 LNHNV, CDR2 YYDKDF (reference sequence). V gave up 6 bases and J gave up 2 bases; unmatched junction bases: 10. CDR3 sequence: CATRNLEREPYEQYF. As DNA, the CDR3 is TGTGCCACCAGGAACCTGGAGCGGGAACCCTACGAGCAGTACTTC.

The sample holds one count of this clone. In DNA form, the CDR3 reads TGTGCCAGCAGCCCAGGGCGTGACAGGGATCGCACAGATACGCAGTATTTT. Its translation is CASSPGRDRDRTDTQYF. The chain carries TRBV28 and TRBJ2-3; TRBD1 aligns across 7 bases. The CDR3 is 17 residues long. Germline CDR1 MDHEN, CDR2 SYDVKM. V gave up 6 bases and J gave up 1 base; unmatched junction bases: 13.

This clone was counted once. V gene TRBV10-2 combines with J gene TRBJ2-1; D gene ambiguous. This CDR3 is built from 14 residues. CDR1 and CDR2 from the germline V gene are WSHSY and SAAADI. Trimming left V 4 bases short and J 0 bases short, with 7 bases between. The CDR3 here is CASSGPSSYNEQFF. The CDR3 region has the DNA TGCGCCAGCAGTGGGCCCAGCTCCTACAATGAGCAGTTCTTC.

The chain employs TRBV5-4 and TRBJ2-2, with D uncertain. Trimming shortened V by 1 base and J by 2 bases, and 15 bases separated the two germline ends. CDR3 size: 17 residues. Germline lookup yields CDR1 SGHNT and CDR2 YYREEE (reference sequence). CDR3: CASSLRRSQNNTGELFF. CDR3 coding DNA: TGTGCCAGCAGCTTGAGGAGATCGCAGAATAACACCGGGGAGCTGTTTTTT.

This chain joins TRBV9 and TRBJ1-2; no clear D gene. The germline V gene encodes CDR1 SGDLS and CDR2 YYNGEE. The CDR3 totals 12 residues. V shed 2 bases and J shed 8 bases, with 10 bases lying between them. CDR3 region: CASSVGYLGYTF. Here the CDR3 DNA reads TGTGCCAGCAGCGTTGGGTATTTAGGCTACACCTTC.

The chain employs TRBV28 and TRBJ1-5, with D perhaps TRBD1 (5 bases). Trimming stripped 6 bases from V and 7 bases from J, with 22 bases between. The CDR3 has 16 residues. CDR1 is MDHEN and CDR2 is SYDVKM in the germline V gene. The CDR3 loop reads CASSSGSGVLSQPQHF. Here the CDR3 DNA reads TGTGCCAGCAGCTCCGGCTCGGGGGTTTTGAGCCAGCCCCAGCATTTT.

The chain has TRBV28 and TRBJ2-5; tentatively, D is TRBD2 (5 bases). The CDR3 consists of 14 residues. Per germline, CDR1 MDHEN and CDR2 SYDVKM. V was cut by 6 bases and J by 5 bases, with 16 bases left in between. The CDR3 loop is CASSPLGSGETQYF. CDR3 nucleotide sequence: TGTGCCAGCAGCCCGCTGGGGTCGGGGGAGACCCAGTACTTC.

The chain couples TRBV28 to TRBJ2-7; D may be TRBD2 (6 bases). V lost 0 bases and J 2 bases, leaving 11 bases between the germline ends. The CDR3 has 15 amino acids. The germline V gene encodes CDR1 MDHEN and CDR2 SYDVKM. CDR3 sequence (DNA): TGTGCCAGCAGTTTATGGGCGGAGGGTACCTACGAGCAGTACTTC. Amino acid sequence: CASSLWAEGTYEQYF.

J is TRBJ2-5 and V is TRBV5-5, with 10 positions matching TRBD2. There are 16 residues in the CDR3. The junction had 4 bases not matched to a gene; V was cut back by 1 base and J by 1 base. CDR1 is SGHKS, CDR2 YYEKEE, per germline (reference sequence). The CDR3 bases are TGTGCCAGCAGCTTGAGGGCTAGCGGGGGCCAAGAGACCCAGTACTTC. Translated: CASSLRASGGQETQYF.

V is TRBV6-6 and J is TRBJ2-7, with TRBD2 matching 10 bases. This CDR3 is 14 amino acids long. V lost 6 bases to trimming and J lost 5 bases; unmatched junction nucleotides: 7. Germline V CDR1 and CDR2: MNHNY, SVGAGI (reference sequence). The CDR3 region is CASRKSGRADEQYF. The CDR3 nucleotides are TGTGCCAGCAGAAAAAGCGGGAGGGCCGACGAGCAGTACTTC.